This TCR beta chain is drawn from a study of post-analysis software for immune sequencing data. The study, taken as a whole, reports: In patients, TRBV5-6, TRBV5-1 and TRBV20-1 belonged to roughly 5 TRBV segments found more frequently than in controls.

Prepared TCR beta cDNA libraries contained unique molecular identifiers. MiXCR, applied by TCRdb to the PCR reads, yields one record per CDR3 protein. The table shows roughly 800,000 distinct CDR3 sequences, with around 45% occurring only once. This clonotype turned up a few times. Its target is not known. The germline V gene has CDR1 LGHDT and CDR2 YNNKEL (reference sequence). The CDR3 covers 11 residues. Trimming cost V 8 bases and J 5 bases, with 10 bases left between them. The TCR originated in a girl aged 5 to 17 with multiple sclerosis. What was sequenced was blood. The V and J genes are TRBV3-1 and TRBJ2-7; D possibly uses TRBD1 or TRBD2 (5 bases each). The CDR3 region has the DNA TGTGCCAGCTCCGGGGCGAACGAGCAGTACTTC. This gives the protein CASSGANEQYF.